A selection of T cell receptor beta chains follows, all from one sample in a study of blood T cell repertoires in COVID-19. Profiled with immunoSEQ multiplex PCR; TCRdb holds only in-frame clones, not every one. The sample has 150,000 to 200,000 clones, around 75% seen once. The sample was peripheral blood. The origin of the receptors is a woman aged 40 to 50 with COVID-19, enrolled during active disease. CDR3s include the opening cysteine and the closing phenylalanine or tryptophan.

J gene: TRBJ2-3; V gene: TRBV5-4; CDR3 protein: CASKKRGEDTQYF
J gene: TRBJ1-2; V gene: TRBV27; CDR3 protein: CASGTAFYGYTF
J gene: TRBJ2-1; V gene: TRBV7-8; CDR3 protein: CASSRGGRDEFF
J gene: TRBJ1-6; V gene: TRBV6-2/TRBV6-3; CDR3 protein: CASSYPSGQGTSPLHF
J gene: TRBJ1-1; V gene: TRBV6-2/TRBV6-3; CDR3 protein: CASSYEFGQGENTEAFF
J gene: TRBJ2-6; V gene: TRBV6-2/TRBV6-3; CDR3 protein: CASSRDRVGAGANVLTF
J gene: TRBJ2-2; V gene: TRBV7-3; CDR3 protein: CASSAISGTGYTGELFF
J gene: TRBJ1-2; V gene: TRBV5-1; CDR3 protein: CASSPGSTNYGYTF
J gene: TRBJ1-2; V gene: TRBV27; CDR3 protein: CASSLGSGQGFGYTF
J gene: TRBJ2-1; V gene: TRBV29-1; CDR3 protein: CSVVRLDRGHEQFF
J gene: TRBJ2-7; V gene: TRBV2; CDR3 protein: CASSNFYSYEQYF
J gene: TRBJ2-5; V gene: TRBV6-4; CDR3 protein: CASSPSMGGKETQYF
J gene: TRBJ2-4; V gene: TRBV2; CDR3 protein: CASFDPWAKNIQYF
J gene: TRBJ1-2; V gene: TRBV7-2; CDR3 protein: CASVSTRGILYGYTF
J gene: TRBJ1-1; V gene: TRBV9; CDR3 protein: CASSLQGHTEAFF
J gene: TRBJ1-1; V gene: TRBV18; CDR3 protein: CASSPPGTGGGLVEAFF
J gene: TRBJ1-3; V gene: TRBV3-1/TRBV3-2; CDR3 protein: CASSLGQGDSSGNTIYF
J gene: TRBJ1-6; V gene: TRBV9; CDR3 protein: CASSVGRTGGAGGSPLHF
J gene: TRBJ2-7; V gene: TRBV25-1; CDR3 protein: CASSESGAYEQYF
J gene: TRBJ2-7; V gene: TRBV18; CDR3 protein: CASSQPKPSGTSYEQYF
J gene: TRBJ1-2; V gene: TRBV6-2/TRBV6-3; CDR3 protein: CASSSGTGALYGYTF
J gene: TRBJ1-4; V gene: TRBV27; CDR3 protein: CASSWDRAYEKLFF
J gene: TRBJ1-1; V gene: TRBV30; CDR3 protein: CAWTDRDRTLIPALAFF
J gene: TRBJ1-5; V gene: TRBV6-5; CDR3 protein: CASSFDGNKPQHF
J gene: TRBJ1-2; V gene: TRBV21-1; CDR3 protein: CASSRGGANYGYTF
J gene: TRBJ2-2; V gene: TRBV7-2; CDR3 protein: CASSTKGTGGYTGELFF
J gene: TRBJ2-3; V gene: TRBV29-1; CDR3 protein: CSVRGGADTQYF
J gene: TRBJ2-2; V gene: TRBV24-1; CDR3 protein: CATSAPSGGNTGELFF
J gene: TRBJ2-1; V gene: TRBV6-6; CDR3 protein: CASSYSAGTPQFF
J gene: TRBJ2-2; V gene: TRBV3-1/TRBV3-2; CDR3 protein: CASSAGGTGELFF
J gene: TRBJ1-6; V gene: TRBV10-3; CDR3 protein: CAISEGGNNSPLHF
J gene: TRBJ2-5; V gene: TRBV2; CDR3 protein: CASRAIQETQYF
J gene: TRBJ1-2; V gene: TRBV6-5; CDR3 protein: CASSSWENYGYTF
J gene: TRBJ1-5; V gene: TRBV3-1/TRBV3-2; CDR3 protein: CASSQGAGKSQPQHF
J gene: TRBJ2-5; V gene: TRBV4-2; CDR3 protein: CASSQTGVGGETQYF